These 14 T cell receptor beta chains were all obtained from the same sample, sequenced in a study of blood T cells in healthy people across ages. Together with a sample-barcoded 5' primer, a J-beta primer mix was included in a second PCR lasting roughly 6 to 12 cycles. Using its own MiXCR run on the 5' RACE reads, TCRdb lists one record per CDR3 protein. The data hold some 1.8 million distinct CDR3 sequences, with around 40% observed a single time. The sample taken for sequencing was blood. The receptors originated from a human donor in good health.

This clonotype has just a few counts. The chain recombines TRBV6-5 with TRBJ2-1, with 8 positions matching TRBD1. Germline CDR1 and CDR2: MNHEY and SVGAGI. The V segment lost 6 bases and the J segment 9 bases; nucleotides outside the gene matches: 10. The CDR3 has 14 amino acids. This chain's CDR3 is CASRDPGQASEQFF. In nucleotides, the CDR3 is TGTGCCAGCAGAGATCCGGGACAGGCATCTGAGCAGTTCTTC.

In its sample, this clonotype was seen a few times. The chain links TRBV20-1 to TRBJ1-2, with no clear D. There are 14 residues in the CDR3. V shed 0 bases and J shed 6 bases, with 14 bases lying between them. Germline CDR1 reads DFQATT; CDR2 reads SNEGSKA (reference sequence). Here the CDR3 DNA reads TGCAGTGCTAGAGATCTCTTACCTTCAGATGGCTACACCTTC. As protein: CSARDLLPSDGYTF.

The sample holds one count of this clonotype. The chain employs TRBV20-1 and TRBJ2-5; the D gene is possibly TRBD2 (6 bases). The CDR3 spans 15 residues. The ends were cut back, 3 bases at V and 5 bases at J, with 19 bases in the middle. In germline, CDR1 is DFQATT, CDR2 SNEGSKA (reference sequence). The CDR3 is CSARAGTGISETQYF. CDR3 DNA sequence: TGCAGTGCTAGGGCGGGAACTGGCATCTCGGAGACCCAGTACTTC.

The chain combines TRBV4-2 with TRBJ1-2; the D is unclear. Germline loops: CDR1 LGHNA, CDR2 YNFKEQ. The V gene lost 1 base and the J gene lost 0 bases, with 9 bases spanning the gap. This CDR3 region has 15 residues. Here the CDR3 DNA reads TGTGCCAGCAGCCAAGCGCCCGGAGCTAACTATGGCTACACCTTC. Protein product: CASSQAPGANYGYTF.

The rearrangement links TRBV7-8 to TRBJ2-4; D is unresolved. Trimming took off 2 bases at V and 0 bases at J, with 17 bases between the two ends. Germline assignment: CDR1 SGHVS and CDR2 FQNEAQ. The CDR3 has 18 residues. In nucleotides, the CDR3 is TGTGCCAGCAGCTTAATGGGCAGCCCTTCCCTAGCCAAAAACATTCAGTACTTC. This encodes CASSLMGSPSLAKNIQYF. Using reference TRBV7-8 and TRBJ2-4 for the parts outside the CDR3, the full variable domain is GAGVSQSPRYKVAKRGQDVALRCDPISGHVSLFWYQQALGQGPEFLTYFQNEAQLDKSGLPSDRFFAERPEGSVSTLKIQRTQQEDSAVYLCASSLMGSPSLAKNIQYFGAGTRLSVL.

Comment on this clonotype: Being one base from a much bigger clone, this may be a read error. This chain uses TRBV9 with TRBJ2-1, with TRBD1 matching 7 bases. This CDR3 comprises 15 residues. Germline V gene data show CDR1 as SGDLS and CDR2 as YYNGEE. Trimming took 1 base from V and 2 from J; bases not matched to a gene: 3. CDR3 amino acids: CASSVRDSPYNEQFF. CDR3 bases: TGTGCCAGCAGCGTACGGGACAGCCCCTACAATGAGCAGTTCTTC.

This chain links TRBV6-2 or TRBV6-3 with TRBJ1-1; D remains ambiguous. V was trimmed by 6 bases and J by 6 bases, leaving 23 bases between them. Germline CDR1 is MNHEY and CDR2 is SVGEGT. This CDR3 has 16 amino acids. CDR3 DNA: TGTGCCAGCAGCCCCCACGGAACCGTAGGGAGCCCTGAAGCTTTCTTT. It is translated as CASSPHGTVGSPEAFF.

This clonotype was detected only a few times. The chain carries TRBV6-2 or TRBV6-3 and TRBJ1-5, with a weak D call TRBD1 (6 bases). The CDR3 spans 15 residues. The V gene's germline CDR1 is MNHEY and CDR2 SVGEGT. Deletions cut 6 bases from V and 2 bases from J, with 14 bases between. The CDR3 loop reads CASRLVTGGNQPQHF. DNA for the CDR3: TGTGCCAGCAGACTAGTGACAGGAGGCAATCAGCCCCAGCATTTT.

This clonotype was recorded many times. The chain combines TRBV29-1 with TRBJ2-5; D gene ambiguous. CDR3 size: 13 residues. Germline CDR1 reads SQVTM; CDR2 reads ANQGSEA. V was trimmed by 4 bases and J by 1 base, leaving 10 bases between them. The CDR3 coding sequence is TGCAGCGTTGCTGCGGTCCTCCAAGAGACCCAGTACTTC. Its translation is CSVAAVLQETQYF.

This clonotype was seen a few times. The V call is TRBV4-3, the J call TRBJ2-5; D is possibly TRBD2 (6 bases). This CDR3 has 15 amino acids. With 2 bases removed from V and 1 base from J, the gap between germline ends came to 11 bases. Germline V gives CDR1 LGHNA, CDR2 YSLEER. CDR3 in amino acids: CASSQSLAFQETQYF. Here the CDR3 DNA reads TGCGCCAGCAGCCAATCTCTAGCGTTCCAAGAGACCCAGTACTTC.

This clonotype has at least ten counts. The rearrangement links TRBV12-3 or TRBV12-4 to TRBJ2-7, with TRBD1 matching over 8 bases. The ends lost 1 base at V and 0 bases at J; junction bases unmatched: 2. This CDR3 has 15 amino acids. CDR3 coding DNA: TGTGCCAGCAGTTTAGGGACAGGGACCTCCTACGAGCAGTACTTC. This codes for CASSLGTGTSYEQYF.

The V gene is TRBV6-5, the J gene TRBJ2-7, with 7 nucleotides matching TRBD2. Germline-derived CDR1 and CDR2 are MNHEY and SVGAGI. J was trimmed by 4 bases and V by 5 bases; bases with no gene match: 8. The CDR3 is 14 amino acids. CDR3 amino acids: CASSNLGGKYEQYF. In nucleotides, the CDR3 is TGTGCCAGCAGTAATTTGGGGGGGAAATACGAGCAGTACTTC.

This rearrangement joins TRBV28 to TRBJ2-3; 9 nucleotides match TRBD2. The CDR3 extends over 15 amino acids. Germline V lookup: CDR1 MDHEN, CDR2 SYDVKM. V dropped 5 bases and J dropped 14; count of bases not matched to a gene: 17. CDR3 bases: TGTGCCAGCAGTACTCCTAGCGGGGCCCGTGGTATCGCGTATTTT. Its protein is CASSTPSGARGIAYF.

Comments on this clonotype: A single base separates this from a much larger clone, so it may be a read error. The chain has TRBV28 and TRBJ1-6; D not certain. V gave up 2 bases and J gave up 7 bases, with 9 bases separating them. Per the germline V gene, CDR1 is MDHEN and CDR2 is SYDVKM. This CDR3 contains 14 residues. In nucleotides, the CDR3 is TGTGCCAGCAGTTTACCGAGTGGGAATTCACCCCTCCACTTT. Translation gives CASSLPSGNSPLHF.